The 11 T cell receptor beta chains given below trace back to one sample, sequenced in a study of T cell responses to AZD1222 COVID-19 vaccine. Repertoires were generated with immunoSEQ multiplex PCR, while TCRdb's copy carries only in-frame clones and drops some. Here the sample spans some 95,000 clones, around 85% being singletons. Here the sequenced sample was peripheral blood, taken on day 0 of AZD1222 vaccination. The receptors here all came from an adult in good health.

This clone appeared once. The chain joins TRBV30 to TRBJ1-6; maybe TRBD1 (5 bases). V dropped 0 bases and J dropped 14 bases, with 8 bases sitting between them. The CDR3 is 11 amino acids. Germline CDR1 and CDR2: GTSNPN and SVGIG (reference sequence). The CDR3 protein is CAWSVWGALHF. The CDR3 DNA follows: TGTGCCTGGAGTGTTTGGGGGGCCCTCCACTTT.

This clone was seen only a few times. The rearrangement links TRBV19 to TRBJ1-2, with D possibly being TRBD1 (6 bases). Germline CDR1 reads LNHDA; CDR2 reads SQIVND (reference sequence). The CDR3 runs to 12 residues. V lost 7 bases and J lost 8, with 14 bases in between. CDR3 coding DNA: TGTGCCAGTAACAGGGCCCAGGGGGGCTACACCTTC. As protein: CASNRAQGGYTF.

The J gene is TRBJ2-7, the V gene TRBV18, with TRBD1 identical over 7 bases. Germline-derived CDR1 and CDR2 are KGHSH and LQKENI. J was trimmed by 3 bases and V by 1 base; bases with no gene match: 3. The CDR3 spans 14 residues. This CDR3 reads CASSPRGTDYEQYF. The CDR3 region has the DNA TGTGCCAGCTCACCACGTGGGACAGACTACGAGCAGTACTTC.

V is TRBV4-3 and J is TRBJ2-1; TRBD1 is a possible D gene (5 bases). Deletions cut 3 bases from V and 1 base from J, with 13 bases between. Looked up from germline, CDR1 is LGHNA and CDR2 is YSLEER. The CDR3 is 16 amino acids. The CDR3 spells CASSHRQGVSYNEQFF. DNA of the CDR3: TGCGCCAGCAGCCACCGACAAGGGGTTTCCTACAATGAGCAGTTCTTC.

In its sample, this clone was seen once. V and J are TRBV5-8 and TRBJ1-2, with unresolved D. Trimming stripped 0 bases from V and 2 bases from J, with 8 bases between. CDR3 length equals 14 residues. Germline V gives CDR1 SGHTS, CDR2 YDEGEE. CDR3 protein: CASSLGWENYGYTF. In DNA form, the CDR3 reads TGTGCCAGCAGCTTGGGCTGGGAGAACTATGGCTACACCTTC.

V usage is TRBV27 and J usage is TRBJ1-5, with 7 bases matching TRBD1. This CDR3 has 14 amino acids. After removal of 4 bases from V and 4 bases from J, the junction contained 4 bases not matched to a gene. Germline V gene sequence: CDR1 MNHEY, CDR2 SMNVEV (reference sequence). As DNA, the CDR3 is TGTGCCAGCAGTTCGGGACAGTGGAATCAGCCCCAGCATTTT. Residues: CASSSGQWNQPQHF.

V is TRBV7-2 and J is TRBJ1-2; perhaps TRBD1 as D (6 bases). Germline CDR1 is SGHTA and CDR2 is FQGNSA. The CDR3 runs 14 residues. V was clipped by 4 bases and J by 5 bases, with 14 bases between them. This CDR3 is CASSSRRGEYGYTF. The CDR3 DNA is TGTGCCAGCAGCTCCCGAAGGGGGGAATATGGCTACACCTTC.

This chain links TRBV10-2 with TRBJ1-1; TRBD1 matches 9 bases. The CDR3 is made up of 13 amino acids. The junction had 3 bases not matched to a gene; V was cut back by 6 bases and J by 4 bases. Germline V gene lookup returns CDR1 WSHSY and CDR2 SAAADI. CDR3 coding DNA: TGCGCCAGCAGAGGGACAGGGACCACTGAAGCTTTCTTT. Its protein product is CASRGTGTTEAFF.

The rearrangement uses TRBV28 and TRBJ1-2; 12 bases fit TRBD1. V gave up 7 bases and J gave up 4 bases; unmatched junction bases: 10. The CDR3 length is 16 residues. Per germline, CDR1 MDHEN and CDR2 SYDVKM. Here the CDR3 reads CASTPGQGAPIYGYTF. The CDR3 DNA is TGTGCCAGCACACCGGGACAGGGGGCTCCCATCTATGGCTACACCTTC.

CDR3 loop: CASRLARVSSTSYEQYF. The DNA for the CDR3 is TGTGCAAGTCGCTTAGCTCGGGTCTCGTCCACGTCCTACGAGCAGTACTTC. The chain is built from TRBV12-2 and TRBJ2-7; no check of the table's D call, TRBD2, against the DNA was made. TRBV12-2 is annotated as a pseudogene. The CDR3 sequence is 17 residues long.

J is TRBJ2-1 and V is TRBV5-1; D is unresolved. CDR3 size: 15 residues. Looked up from germline, CDR1 is SGHRS and CDR2 is YFSETQ. Trimming removed 0 bases at V and 0 bases at J, with 7 bases between. CDR3 residues: CASSLEATSYNEQFF. The DNA for the CDR3 is TGCGCCAGCAGCTTGGAAGCAACCTCCTACAATGAGCAGTTCTTC.